This TCR beta chain was obtained from a study of T cell repertoires in cytomegalovirus infection. Study at large: Public TCR beta signatures were indicative of both CMV infection and a matching HLA type. Study-wide findings and caveats: HLA-C-restricted TCR beta clonotypes specific for CMV led the ex vivo response. CMV carriers with the relevant HLA were identified by cumulative public TCR beta family frequency.

The CDR3 has 14 amino acids. V gave up 3 bases and J gave up 5 bases, with 13 bases separating them. About this clonotype: The antigen remains unidentified.

TCRdb passed the reads through MiXCR, listing each CDR3 protein once. The sample yields hundreds of thousands of distinct CDR3 sequences, 17% seen once. The material sequenced was PBMCs. V is TRBV12-3 or TRBV12-4 and J is TRBJ2-5; D gene unclear. The receptor was derived from a human donor in good health (CMV status not recorded). Some clones in this sample may be carry-over from other donors' samples. The CDR3 region has the DNA TGTGCCAGCAGTTTTTCGGTAACGACGGAGACCCAGTACTTC. This gives the protein CASSFSVTTETQYF.